The 19 T cell receptor beta chains listed next were all sequenced from one sample in a study of blood T cell repertoires in COVID-19. TCRdb's copy holds only in-frame clones and misses some; the assay was immunoSEQ multiplex PCR. The sample lists around 300,000 clones; around four fifths were seen once. The sequenced sample was peripheral blood. The receptors shown here come from a woman in her forties or fifties with active or convalescent COVID-19.

The chain uses TRBV29-1 and TRBJ2-7; 8 positions agree with TRBD1. The CDR3 sequence is 14 residues long. Losses at the gene ends were 4 bases for V and 3 bases for J; bases not matched to a gene: 8. Looked up from germline, CDR1 is SQVTM and CDR2 is ANQGSEA. CDR3 sequence reads: CSVGYRTGLYEQYF. The CDR3 region has the DNA TGCAGCGTTGGTTATAGGACAGGGCTCTACGAGCAGTACTTC.

The J gene is TRBJ1-4, the V gene TRBV11-2; D is unresolved. V gave up 0 bases and J gave up 8 bases, with 10 bases separating them. Germline-derived CDR1 and CDR2 are SGHAT and FQNNGV. CDR3 length: 14 amino acids. CDR3 nucleotides: TGTGCCAGCAGCTTAGAGGGGAGATACGAAAAACTGTTTTTT. Protein sequence: CASSLEGRYEKLFF.

This clone has just one count. The rearrangement joins TRBV15 to TRBJ2-7; 7 nucleotides line up with TRBD1. V lost 4 bases and J lost 2; bases outside the gene matches: 5. Germline values: CDR1 LNHNV, CDR2 YYDKDF (reference sequence). The CDR3 extends over 14 amino acids. CDR3 loop: CATSKRQGAYEQYF. As DNA, the CDR3 is TGTGCCACCAGCAAAAGACAGGGTGCCTACGAGCAGTACTTC.

The chain uses TRBV2 and TRBJ1-1; the match to TRBD1 covers 7 bases. V dropped 3 bases and J dropped 2; count of bases not matched to a gene: 6. The CDR3 has 15 residues. From germline, CDR1 is SNHLY and CDR2 FYNNEI. The CDR3 is CASSERQGTNTEAFF. CDR3 in DNA: TGTGCCAGCAGTGAGAGACAGGGTACCAACACTGAAGCTTTCTTT.

The chain links TRBV28 to TRBJ2-5; the D gene is possibly TRBD1 (5 bases). The germline V gene encodes CDR1 MDHEN and CDR2 SYDVKM. There are 13 residues in the CDR3. V gave up 6 bases and J gave up 5 bases, with 13 bases separating them. The CDR3 DNA follows: TGTGCCAGCAGCCCGGACAACTACGAGACCCAGTACTTC. It translates to CASSPDNYETQYF.

The CDR3 loop reads CASSFDGRAKIGYGYTF. CDR3 nucleotides: TGTGCCAGCAGTTTCGATGGCAGGGCAAAAATAGGGTATGGCTACACCTTC. This chain connects TRBV27 to TRBJ1-2, with a tentative D call TRBD1 (5 bases). The V end lost 3 bases, the J end lost 5 bases, and 22 bases lay between the germline ends. This CDR3 is 17 amino acids long. CDR1 is MNHEY, CDR2 SMNVEV, per germline (reference sequence).

The chain has TRBV28 and TRBJ2-1, with 8 nucleotides matching TRBD2. V trimming: 6 bases; J trimming: 0 bases; junction bases outside the gene matches: 4. Germline V gene data show CDR1 as MDHEN and CDR2 as SYDVKM. CDR3 size: 15 residues. In DNA, the CDR3 is TGTGCCAGCAGGAACGGGGGGGGCTCCTACAATGAGCAGTTCTTC. It is translated as CASRNGGGSYNEQFF.

The chain combines TRBV5-5 with TRBJ2-3, with D maybe TRBD1 (5 bases). This CDR3 comprises 16 residues. Deletions cut 2 bases from V and 0 bases from J, with 13 bases between. CDR1 and CDR2 from the germline V gene are SGHKS and YYEKEE (reference sequence). The CDR3 DNA reads as TGTGCCAGCAGCTTTAAGGACAACCGGAGCACAGATACGCAGTATTTT. As protein: CASSFKDNRSTDTQYF.

The chain has TRBV12-5 and TRBJ1-1, with 8 positions matching TRBD1. This CDR3 is 17 amino acids long. Germline V CDR1 and CDR2: LGHNT, FRNRAP. Unmatched junction bases numbered 7, after V lost 0 bases and J lost 1 base. The DNA for the CDR3 is TGTGCTAGTGGTTTGGTATATCGGGACAGGAGGAACACTGAAGCTTTCTTT. It encodes CASGLVYRDRRNTEAFF.

The chain is built from TRBV10-3 and TRBJ2-7; D call uncertain. This CDR3 is built from 11 residues. V dropped 6 bases and J dropped 4 bases, with 7 bases sitting between them. Germline V CDR1 and CDR2: ENHRY, SYGVKD. The CDR3 bases are TGTGCCATCAGACAGCAATACGAGCAGTACTTC. It translates to CAIRQQYEQYF.

DNA for the CDR3: TGTGCCTGGAGTACGGGAGGGAGCATCTATGGCTACACCTTC. It yields the protein CAWSTGGSIYGYTF. The V gene is TRBV30, the J gene TRBJ1-2, with D unresolved. The CDR3 extends over 14 amino acids. Germline-derived CDR1 and CDR2 are GTSNPN and SVGIG (reference sequence). V was shortened by 2 bases and J by 4 bases, with 14 bases between the two germline ends.

This clone was detected a few times. The rearrangement links TRBV3-1 (or the pseudogene TRBV3-2) to TRBJ1-4, with D tentatively TRBD1 (6 bases). The germline CDR1 and CDR2 sequences are LGHDT and YNNKEL (reference sequence). The CDR3 is made up of 15 amino acids. The V gene lost 2 bases and the J gene lost 5 bases, with 12 bases spanning the gap. The CDR3 here is CASSQLGQINEKLFF. The DNA of the CDR3 is TGTGCCAGCAGCCAACTCGGACAGATAAATGAAAAACTGTTTTTT.

The rearrangement uses TRBV2 and TRBJ2-1; D might be TRBD1 (6 bases). V lost 10 bases and J 3 bases, leaving 10 bases between the germline ends. CDR3 length: 12 amino acids. The V gene's germline CDR1 is SNHLY and CDR2 FYNNEI. The CDR3 sequence is CAIVDSYNEQFF. The CDR3, as DNA: TGTGCCATCGTGGACAGCTACAATGAGCAGTTCTTC. The full variable domain, completed using reference TRBV2 and TRBJ2-1, is EPEVTQTPSHQVTQMGQEVILRCVPISNHLYFYWYRQILGQKVEFLVSFYNNEISEKSEIFDDQFSVERPDGSNFTLKIRSTKLEDSAMYFCAIVDSYNEQFFGPGTRLTVL.

The gene calls are TRBV29-1 and TRBJ2-3; 13 positions agree with TRBD2. CDR1 is SQVTM, CDR2 ANQGSEA, per germline. The CDR3 contains 14 residues. With V trimmed by 7 bases and J by 4 bases, 5 bases remained unmatched. CDR3 coding DNA: TGCAGCGCCCCGGGACTAGCGGGACCAGATACGCAGTATTTT. This sequence encodes CSAPGLAGPDTQYF.

The chain couples TRBV2 to TRBJ2-1, with a tentative D call TRBD1 (6 bases). This CDR3 region has 12 residues. V was shortened by 7 bases and J by 8 bases, with 12 bases between the two germline ends. Germline V gene data show CDR1 as SNHLY and CDR2 as FYNNEI. CDR3 sequence reads: CASTLGGDEQFF. DNA of the CDR3: TGTGCCAGCACGCTAGGGGGTGATGAGCAGTTCTTC.

This clone came up a few times. The CDR3 reads CASSSDSSGRSYNEQFF. In DNA form, the CDR3 reads TGTGCCAGCAGCTCCGACAGTAGCGGACGCTCCTACAATGAGCAGTTCTTC. V gene TRBV7-9 combines with J gene TRBJ2-1; tentative D call: TRBD2 (6 bases). Trimming took 4 bases from V and 0 from J, leaving 16 bases between them. Germline CDR1 SEHNR, CDR2 FQNEAQ (reference sequence). The CDR3 contains 17 residues.

This chain uses TRBV27 with TRBJ2-2; 10 bases match TRBD2. The germline V gene encodes CDR1 MNHEY and CDR2 SMNVEV (reference sequence). The CDR3 spans 20 residues. Trimming at V came to 2 bases and at J to 4 bases, leaving 16 bases not matched to a gene. In DNA form, the CDR3 reads TGTGCCAGCAGTTTACTCTCAAACCCCCGACTAGCGGGTACCACCGGGGAGCTGTTTTTT. This sequence encodes CASSLLSNPRLAGTTGELFF.

Notes on this clone: This sample also contains other DNA sequences that code for the same CDR3. V gene TRBV9 combines with J gene TRBJ2-1; TRBD2 matches 9 bases. Germline assignment: CDR1 SGDLS and CDR2 YYNGEE. The CDR3 consists of 15 residues. V dropped 0 bases and J dropped 4; count of bases not matched to a gene: 2. CDR3 sequence: CASSVGTSGYNEQFF. The CDR3 region has the DNA TGTGCCAGCAGCGTAGGTACTAGCGGGTACAATGAGCAGTTCTTC.

The chain uses TRBV19 and TRBJ1-2, with D tentatively TRBD1 (6 bases). This CDR3 has 15 residues. Germline values: CDR1 LNHDA, CDR2 SQIVND (reference sequence). The V and J ends lost 3 bases and 3 bases respectively, with 14 bases between them. The CDR3 spells CASSMGARRDYGYTF. As DNA, the CDR3 is TGTGCCAGTAGTATGGGGGCGCGAAGGGACTATGGCTACACCTTC.